This T cell receptor (beta chain) appears in the sequencing data of a study of early T cells in non-severe SARS-CoV-2 infection. Background on the study: Sequenced bulk RNA came from whole blood that was unsorted, and chains were unpaired.

TCRdb re-called the 5' RACE reads with MiXCR, one entry per CDR3 protein. The table has some 64,000 distinct CDR3 sequences, 10% to 11% seen once. This clonotype turned up a few times. V gave up 3 bases and J gave up 2 bases; unmatched junction bases: 3. The CDR3 sequence is 14 residues long. Germline CDR1 is SNHLY and CDR2 is FYNNEI. The TCR originated in an adult who was a healthcare worker with PCR-confirmed SARS-CoV-2 infection or an uninfected control (not recorded which). The chain employs TRBV2 and TRBJ1-2; TRBD1 agrees at 7 bases. Material: whole blood. In nucleotides, the CDR3 is TGTGCCAGCAGTGATTTGACAGGGAACTATGGCTACACCTTC. Protein product: CASSDLTGNYGYTF. Drawing the rest from reference TRBV2 and TRBJ1-2, the complete variable domain is EPEVTQTPSHQVTQMGQEVILRCVPISNHLYFYWYRQILGQKVEFLVSFYNNEISEKSEIFDDQFSVERPDGSNFTLKIRSTKLEDSAMYFCASSDLTGNYGYTFGSGTRLTVV.